The sequence of this TCR beta chain was determined in a study of blood T cell repertoires in COVID-19. Study-wide background: The origin of the acute and convalescent COVID-19 samples was the United States, Italy and Spain. T cells, B-cell-depleted T cells, or PBMCs provided the cDNA or gDNA that served as material.

This clone was observed a single time. Per the study methods: Amplification with reference gene primers provided the estimates of nucleated cell counts. The data were produced by immunoSEQ multiplex PCR, yet TCRdb's version contains in-frame clones alone and is incomplete. V and J calls and clone size are those listed in that table; D and trimming were worked out from the DNA. Among roughly 200,000 clones, around nine tenths were seen once, and the ten largest hold about 3%. Germline V gene lookup returns CDR1 SGDLS and CDR2 YYNGEE. The CDR3 spans 18 residues. After removal of 3 bases from V and 0 bases from J, the junction contained 12 bases not matched to a gene.

The receptor was isolated from a man in his 60s with acute or convalescent COVID-19. Sequencing was carried out using peripheral blood. The gene calls are TRBV9 and TRBJ1-3; 7 positions match TRBD1. The CDR3 region has the DNA TGTGCCAGCAGCGCCGACCCGGGACAGAGACTCTCTGGAAACACCATATATTTT. Translation: CASSADPGQRLSGNTIYF.